This TCR beta chain was documented in a study of radiotherapy plus CTLA-4 blockade in lung cancer. As to this clone: No antigen is known for it.

Profiled with immunoSEQ multiplex PCR; TCRdb holds only in-frame clones, not every one. The table records roughly 120,000 clones, just under 80% of them present only once. The study's findings and limits: In blood, TCR clones derived from the tumor expanded after radiotherapy plus ipilimumab. In blood, early T cell clone dynamics reportedly predicted response best, together with interferon-beta.

The CDR3 runs 14 residues. V was pared by 5 bases and J by 3 bases, with 10 bases between. CDR1 is SEHNR and CDR2 is FQNEAQ in the germline V gene (reference sequence). The material was peripheral blood, obtained from a patient treated with radiotherapy plus ipilimumab. The chain joins TRBV7-9 to TRBJ2-2; TRBD1 is a possible D gene (6 bases). The source of this sequence is a human donor with non-small cell lung cancer who had a partial response to radiotherapy plus ipilimumab. CDR3 sequence (DNA): TGTGCCAGCAGCCGGACAGAATACACCGGGGAGCTGTTTTTT. This encodes CASSRTEYTGELFF.